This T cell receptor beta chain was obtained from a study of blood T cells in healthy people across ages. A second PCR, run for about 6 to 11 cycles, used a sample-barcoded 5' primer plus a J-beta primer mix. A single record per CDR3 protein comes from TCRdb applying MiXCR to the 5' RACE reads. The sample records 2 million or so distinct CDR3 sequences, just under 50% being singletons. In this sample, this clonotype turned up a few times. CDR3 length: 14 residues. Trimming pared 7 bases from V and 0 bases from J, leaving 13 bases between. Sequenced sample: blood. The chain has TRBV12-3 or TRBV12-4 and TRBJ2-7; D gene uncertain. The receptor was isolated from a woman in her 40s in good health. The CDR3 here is CASKARESSYEQYF. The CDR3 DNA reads TGTGCCAGCAAAGCGAGAGAAAGCTCCTACGAGCAGTACTTC.